A selection of T cell receptor beta chains follows, all from one sample in a study of PD-L1 blockade in urothelial cancer. Using immunoSEQ multiplex PCR, the repertoire was profiled, and TCRdb retains in-frame clones only, with some absent. The sample contains around 66,000 clones, approximately 91% of which appear only once. Sequenced here: PBMCs, sampled around atezolizumab (anti-PD-L1) treatment. These receptors were obtained from a man aged 55 to 70 with urothelial cancer. CDR3s include the opening cysteine and the closing phenylalanine or tryptophan. The order of the fields is V gene, J gene, D gene, clone size, CDR3 DNA, CDR3 protein. The D gene is left open where the match is weak. For some rows the clone size is stated as once, few or many, or as a class when expanded; others skip it.

v_call: TRBV7-9
j_call: TRBJ2-3
d_call: -
clone_size: -
cdr3_nt: TGTGCCAGCAGTCCCGGTTCTAGCAGTAGCACAGATACGCAGTATTTT
cdr3_aa: CASSPGSSSSTDTQYF

v_call: TRBV2
j_call: TRBJ2-6
d_call: TRBD1
clone_size: -
cdr3_nt: TGTGCCAGCACTAACCCGGGACAGGGAGCCAACGTCCTGACTTTC
cdr3_aa: CASTNPGQGANVLTF

v_call: TRBV11-3
j_call: TRBJ2-7
d_call: -
clone_size: -
cdr3_nt: TGTGCCAGCAGCTTAGATAGTGGTGGACACGTACCTTACGAGCAGTACTTC
cdr3_aa: CASSLDSGGHVPYEQYF

v_call: TRBV4-1
j_call: TRBJ2-1
d_call: TRBD2
clone_size: -
cdr3_nt: TGCGCCAGCAGCTCTGGACTAGCGGGGGCCAATGAGCAGTTCTTC
cdr3_aa: CASSSGLAGANEQFF

v_call: TRBV9
j_call: TRBJ2-1
d_call: -
clone_size: -
cdr3_nt: TGTGCCAGCAGCGTCCGGGTTGGGTACAATGAGCAGTTCTTC
cdr3_aa: CASSVRVGYNEQFF

v_call: TRBV11-2
j_call: TRBJ2-2
d_call: TRBD2
clone_size: -
cdr3_nt: TGTGCCAGCAGCTTAGCGGGACTAGTGGATCCCACCGGGGAGCTGTTTTTT
cdr3_aa: CASSLAGLVDPTGELFF

v_call: TRBV6-1
j_call: TRBJ1-5
d_call: TRBD1
clone_size: once
cdr3_nt: TGTGCCAGCAGCCCCCGGGACAGGGGAATTCAACCCCAGCATTTT
cdr3_aa: CASSPRDRGIQPQHF

v_call: TRBV7-3
j_call: TRBJ2-3
d_call: TRBD2
clone_size: -
cdr3_nt: TGTGCCAGCAGCTTACTCGGACTAGCGATCACTTCAGATACGCAGTATTTT
cdr3_aa: CASSLLGLAITSDTQYF

v_call: TRBV18
j_call: TRBJ1-5
d_call: TRBD1
clone_size: -
cdr3_nt: TGTGCCAGCTCACGACTGGGACAGAGCAATCAGCCCCAGCATTTT
cdr3_aa: CASSRLGQSNQPQHF

v_call: TRBV28
j_call: TRBJ1-2
d_call: TRBD1
clone_size: -
cdr3_nt: TGTGCCAGCAATGTCCCGGGACAGGGATCAAACTATGGCTACACCTTC
cdr3_aa: CASNVPGQGSNYGYTF

v_call: TRBV6-1
j_call: TRBJ1-1
d_call: TRBD1
clone_size: -
cdr3_nt: TGTGCCAGCAGTGATTGGACAGGGGGCTTTGACACTGAAGCTTTCTTT
cdr3_aa: CASSDWTGGFDTEAFF

v_call: TRBV6-5
j_call: TRBJ1-2
d_call: -
clone_size: -
cdr3_nt: TGTGCCAGCAGTTCGGGGTACTCTGGCTACACCTTC
cdr3_aa: CASSSGYSGYTF

v_call: TRBV6-5
j_call: TRBJ1-1
d_call: -
clone_size: once
cdr3_nt: TGTGCCAGCAGTTACGGCAGGAACACTGAAGCTTTCTTT
cdr3_aa: CASSYGRNTEAFF

v_call: TRBV4-1
j_call: TRBJ1-1
d_call: -
clone_size: -
cdr3_nt: TGCGCCAGCAGCGGAAGATCGGGACTCTCCACCCTGAGGAACACTGAAGCTTTCTTT
cdr3_aa: CASSGRSGLSTLRNTEAFF

v_call: TRBV30
j_call: TRBJ1-1
d_call: TRBD1
clone_size: -
cdr3_nt: TGTGCCTGGAGTGTTAGGGGGCGCCAGAACACTGAAGCTTTCTTT
cdr3_aa: CAWSVRGRQNTEAFF

v_call: TRBV27
j_call: TRBJ2-4
d_call: -
clone_size: -
cdr3_nt: TGTGCCAGCAGTTTTCTAGCCAAAAACATTCAGTACTTC
cdr3_aa: CASSFLAKNIQYF

v_call: TRBV19
j_call: TRBJ1-5
d_call: -
clone_size: -
cdr3_nt: TGTGCCAGTAGTCGGGCGGGAGAACAGCCCCAGCATTTT
cdr3_aa: CASSRAGEQPQHF

v_call: TRBV4-3
j_call: TRBJ2-7
d_call: -
clone_size: -
cdr3_nt: TGCGCCAGCAGCCAAACCAAGAGCCATAGCTCCTACGAGCAGTACTTC
cdr3_aa: CASSQTKSHSSYEQYF

v_call: TRBV11-1
j_call: TRBJ2-7
d_call: TRBD2
clone_size: -
cdr3_nt: TGTGCCAGCAGCTTCCGACCAAGCGGGGGACCCTACGAGCAGTACTTC
cdr3_aa: CASSFRPSGGPYEQYF

v_call: TRBV6-4
j_call: TRBJ1-5
d_call: -
clone_size: -
cdr3_nt: TGTGCCAGCAGTCTGGAGGGTGACGGCAATCAGCCCCAGCATTTT
cdr3_aa: CASSLEGDGNQPQHF

v_call: TRBV11-2
j_call: TRBJ2-7
d_call: TRBD2
clone_size: -
cdr3_nt: TGTGCCAGCAGCATTCAGTCGGGGCTAGCGGGGGACTACGAGCAGTACTTC
cdr3_aa: CASSIQSGLAGDYEQYF

v_call: TRBV10-2
j_call: TRBJ2-7
d_call: -
clone_size: -
cdr3_nt: TGCGCCAGCAGTGAGCGGTACGAGCAGTACTTC
cdr3_aa: CASSERYEQYF

v_call: TRBV6-5
j_call: TRBJ1-1
d_call: TRBD1
clone_size: once
cdr3_nt: TGTGCCAGCAGTTCCCCCAGGGGGCGGAACACTGAAGCTTTCTTT
cdr3_aa: CASSSPRGRNTEAFF

v_call: TRBV9
j_call: TRBJ1-5
d_call: -
clone_size: -
cdr3_nt: TGTGCCAGCAGCGTAGCTCCAGGGGACAATCAGCCCCAGCATTTT
cdr3_aa: CASSVAPGDNQPQHF